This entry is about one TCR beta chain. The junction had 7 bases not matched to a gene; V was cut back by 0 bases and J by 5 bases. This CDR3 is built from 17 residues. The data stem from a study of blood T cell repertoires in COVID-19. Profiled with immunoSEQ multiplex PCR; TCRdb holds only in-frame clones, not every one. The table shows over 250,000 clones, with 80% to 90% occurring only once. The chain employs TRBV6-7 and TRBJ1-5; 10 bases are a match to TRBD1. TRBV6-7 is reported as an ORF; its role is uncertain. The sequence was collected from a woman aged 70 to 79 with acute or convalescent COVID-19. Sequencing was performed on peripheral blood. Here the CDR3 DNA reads TGTGCCAGCAGTTACTCGTCGTCGGACAGGGGGGATCAGCCCCAGCATTTT. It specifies CASSYSSSDRGDQPQHF.